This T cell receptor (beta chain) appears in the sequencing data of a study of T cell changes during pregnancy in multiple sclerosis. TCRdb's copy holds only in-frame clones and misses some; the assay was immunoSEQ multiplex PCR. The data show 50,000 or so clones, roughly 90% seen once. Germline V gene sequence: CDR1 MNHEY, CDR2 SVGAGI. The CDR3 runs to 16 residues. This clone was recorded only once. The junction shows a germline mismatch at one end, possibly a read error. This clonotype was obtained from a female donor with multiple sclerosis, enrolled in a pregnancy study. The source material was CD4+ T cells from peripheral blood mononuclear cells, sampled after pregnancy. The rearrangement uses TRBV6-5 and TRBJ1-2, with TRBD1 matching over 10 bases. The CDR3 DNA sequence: TGTGCCAGCAGTTACTCACGGACAGGGGGAGGCTATGGCTGCACCTTC. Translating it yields CASSYSRTGGGYGCTF.